What follows are 2 T cell receptor beta chains derived from one specimen sequenced in a study of shared clonotypes between healthy human individuals. Data came from immunoSEQ multiplex PCR; TCRdb stores just in-frame clones and leaves some out. The sample lists 2 million or so clones, about 94% occurring once. Selected positively for CCR7 and CD45RO-negative, naive CD8 cells excluded terminally differentiated effector memory CD45RA+ cells. Input material: naive CD8+ T cells sorted from blood. The receptors shown here come from a man aged 18 to 30 in good health.

The V and J genes are TRBV4-3 and TRBJ1-4; D is unclear. The ends were cut back, 0 bases at V and 11 bases at J, with 16 bases in the middle. CDR1 is LGHNA, CDR2 YSLEER, per germline. There are 15 residues in the CDR3. The CDR3 is CASSQDSVTPDKLFF. The CDR3 region has the DNA TGCGCCAGCAGCCAAGATTCGGTCACCCCGGACAAACTGTTTTTT.

In the case of this clone: With only one base between it and a far larger clone, this is likely a read error. Other nucleotide sequences from this sample produce the same CDR3. The rearrangement joins TRBV11-2 to TRBJ2-7, with 7 bases that match TRBD1. The CDR3 extends over 11 amino acids. V lost 4 bases and J lost 6; bases outside the gene matches: 0. Germline-derived CDR1 and CDR2 are SGHAT and FQNNGV. This CDR3 is CASSSGGEQYF. CDR3 DNA: TGTGCCAGCAGCTCAGGGGGCGAGCAGTACTTC.